These T cell receptor beta chains were read from a single sample in a study of blood T cell repertoires in COVID-19. Assay used: immunoSEQ multiplex PCR; TCRdb lists only in-frame clones, some missing. The sample includes some 210,000 clones, approximately 80% of them seen just once. Sample: PBMCs or T cells enriched from blood (not recorded which). Every receptor here comes from a man aged 25 to 40 with acute COVID-19. Both conserved end residues are part of each CDR3. D genes are given only for firm matches. Size is omitted from some rows. Given values are once, few, many or a class for expanded clones.

clone size: .
J gene: TRBJ1-2
D gene: TRBD1
V gene: TRBV19
CDR3 protein: CASSRDRDLYGYTF
CDR3 DNA: TGTGCCAGTAGCCGGGACAGAGACCTCTATGGCTACACCTTC

clone size: .
J gene: TRBJ1-1
D gene: .
V gene: TRBV6-5
CDR3 protein: CASSYAGSTEAFF
CDR3 DNA: TGTGCCAGCAGTTACGCAGGGTCCACTGAAGCTTTCTTT

clone size: .
J gene: TRBJ1-1
D gene: TRBD1
V gene: TRBV5-1
CDR3 protein: CASSLALGQGAPEAFF
CDR3 DNA: TGCGCCAGCAGCTTGGCCTTGGGACAGGGGGCGCCTGAAGCTTTCTTT

clone size: .
J gene: TRBJ1-2
D gene: .
V gene: TRBV12-3/TRBV12-4
CDR3 protein: CASGEDGNYGYTF
CDR3 DNA: TGTGCCAGCGGGGAGGACGGTAACTATGGCTACACCTTC

clone size: .
J gene: TRBJ1-3
D gene: .
V gene: TRBV9
CDR3 protein: CASSGETGNSGNTIYF
CDR3 DNA: TGTGCCAGCAGCGGGGAGACCGGAAATTCTGGAAACACCATATATTTT

clone size: .
J gene: TRBJ2-7
D gene: .
V gene: TRBV19
CDR3 protein: CASSIVGQGSEQYF
CDR3 DNA: TGTGCCAGTAGTATAGTAGGCCAGGGGAGCGAGCAGTACTTC

clone size: .
J gene: TRBJ1-5
D gene: .
V gene: TRBV6-5
CDR3 protein: CASMRGGVNQPQHF
CDR3 DNA: TGTGCCAGCATGAGGGGAGGGGTCAATCAGCCCCAGCATTTT

clone size: once
J gene: TRBJ1-2
D gene: TRBD1
V gene: TRBV29-1
CDR3 protein: CSVTVTGGSYGYTF
CDR3 DNA: TGCAGCGTTACTGTGACAGGGGGCTCCTATGGCTACACCTTC

clone size: .
J gene: TRBJ2-1
D gene: TRBD1
V gene: TRBV19
CDR3 protein: CASSNAGDRGNNEQFF
CDR3 DNA: TGTGCCAGTAGCAACGCGGGGGACAGGGGTAACAATGAGCAGTTCTTC

clone size: .
J gene: TRBJ1-6
D gene: .
V gene: TRBV9
CDR3 protein: CASSVMLPRGHGYNSPLHF
CDR3 DNA: TGTGCCAGCAGCGTAATGTTACCCAGGGGTCACGGCTATAATTCACCCCTCCACTTT

clone size: once
J gene: TRBJ2-2
D gene: .
V gene: TRBV18
CDR3 protein: CASSLMTAKNTGELFF
CDR3 DNA: TGTGCCAGCTCCCTTATGACAGCGAAGAACACCGGGGAGCTGTTTTTT

clone size: .
J gene: TRBJ2-7
D gene: TRBD1
V gene: TRBV5-4
CDR3 protein: CASSFWTGKSYEQYF
CDR3 DNA: TGTGCCAGCAGCTTCTGGACAGGGAAGTCCTACGAGCAGTACTTC

clone size: .
J gene: TRBJ1-2
D gene: TRBD1
V gene: TRBV4-1
CDR3 protein: CASSQYYRGSNYGYTF
CDR3 DNA: TGCGCCAGCAGCCAATATTACAGGGGCTCAAACTATGGCTACACCTTC

clone size: .
J gene: TRBJ2-7
D gene: .
V gene: TRBV10-3
CDR3 protein: CAIRGGGSDSYEQYF
CDR3 DNA: TGTGCCATCAGGGGGGGTGGGTCGGATTCCTACGAGCAGTACTTC

clone size: once
J gene: TRBJ2-7
D gene: .
V gene: TRBV9
CDR3 protein: CASSVRQASSYEQYF
CDR3 DNA: TGTGCCAGCAGCGTAAGGCAGGCGAGCTCCTACGAGCAGTACTTC

clone size: .
J gene: TRBJ2-1
D gene: .
V gene: TRBV16
CDR3 protein: CASSLETGLWGEQFF
CDR3 DNA: TGTGCCAGCAGCCTGGAGACAGGCCTGTGGGGTGAGCAGTTCTTC

clone size: .
J gene: TRBJ2-1
D gene: .
V gene: TRBV29-1
CDR3 protein: CSVVQVYEQFF
CDR3 DNA: TGCAGCGTGGTACAGGTCTATGAGCAGTTCTTC

clone size: .
J gene: TRBJ2-7
D gene: .
V gene: TRBV7-6
CDR3 protein: CASSLGFGTYEQYF
CDR3 DNA: TGTGCCAGCAGCTTAGGTTTCGGGACCTACGAGCAGTACTTC

clone size: .
J gene: TRBJ2-3
D gene: TRBD1
V gene: TRBV29-1
CDR3 protein: CSVRDRGIETDTQYF
CDR3 DNA: TGCAGCGTTAGGGACAGGGGAATCGAGACAGATACGCAGTATTTT

clone size: .
J gene: TRBJ2-3
D gene: .
V gene: TRBV18
CDR3 protein: CASSPKSGGTDTQYF
CDR3 DNA: TGTGCCAGCTCACCAAAATCGGGGGGCACAGATACGCAGTATTTT

clone size: .
J gene: TRBJ1-6
D gene: .
V gene: TRBV27
CDR3 protein: CASSSGNSPLHF
CDR3 DNA: TGTGCCAGCAGTTCGGGTAATTCACCCCTCCACTTT

clone size: .
J gene: TRBJ2-7
D gene: .
V gene: TRBV4-1
CDR3 protein: CASSQGPSSYEQYF
CDR3 DNA: TGCGCCAGCAGCCAAGGGCCCAGCTCCTACGAGCAGTACTTC

clone size: .
J gene: TRBJ2-1
D gene: TRBD2
V gene: TRBV30
CDR3 protein: CAWSGLAGEAQAQFF
CDR3 DNA: TGTGCCTGGAGTGGACTAGCGGGGGAGGCCCAAGCGCAGTTCTTC

clone size: .
J gene: TRBJ2-5
D gene: TRBD1
V gene: TRBV29-1
CDR3 protein: CSFRTGQETQYF
CDR3 DNA: TGCAGCTTCCGGACAGGCCAAGAGACCCAGTACTTC

clone size: .
J gene: TRBJ2-1
D gene: .
V gene: TRBV7-3
CDR3 protein: CASSLGGASYNEQFF
CDR3 DNA: TGTGCCAGCAGCTTAGGCGGGGCGTCCTACAATGAGCAGTTCTTC

clone size: few
J gene: TRBJ2-7
D gene: .
V gene: TRBV5-1
CDR3 protein: CASSSPSVGQFSYEQYF
CDR3 DNA: TGCGCCAGCAGCTCTCCCTCGGTCGGACAGTTCTCCTACGAGCAGTACTTC

clone size: .
J gene: TRBJ2-2
D gene: TRBD1
V gene: TRBV18
CDR3 protein: CASSPIIRQGAHTGELFF
CDR3 DNA: TGTGCCAGCTCACCTATAATACGACAGGGGGCGCACACCGGGGAGCTGTTTTTT

clone size: .
J gene: TRBJ2-7
D gene: .
V gene: TRBV2
CDR3 protein: CASSVQEGTYEQYF
CDR3 DNA: TGTGCCAGCAGTGTACAGGAGGGAACCTACGAGCAGTACTTC

clone size: .
J gene: TRBJ2-7
D gene: TRBD1
V gene: TRBV28
CDR3 protein: CASSRITGGLLLSEQYF
CDR3 DNA: TGTGCCAGCAGTCGAATCACAGGGGGCCTCCTTTTGTCCGAGCAGTACTTC

clone size: .
J gene: TRBJ2-5
D gene: TRBD2
V gene: TRBV15
CDR3 protein: CATSTQRTGGTPRETQYF
CDR3 DNA: TGTGCCACCAGCACACAGCGAACGGGGGGTACTCCGCGAGAGACCCAGTACTTC

clone size: .
J gene: TRBJ1-1
D gene: .
V gene: TRBV29-1
CDR3 protein: CSAHTGTLDTEAFF
CDR3 DNA: TGCAGCGCCCACACAGGGACCCTGGACACTGAAGCTTTCTTT

clone size: .
J gene: TRBJ1-1
D gene: .
V gene: TRBV6-5
CDR3 protein: CASSPPGYTEAFF
CDR3 DNA: TGTGCCAGCAGTCCTCCGGGATATACTGAAGCTTTCTTT

clone size: .
J gene: TRBJ1-4
D gene: .
V gene: TRBV6-2/TRBV6-3
CDR3 protein: CASSPIVANEKLFF
CDR3 DNA: TGTGCCAGCAGCCCGATAGTGGCTAATGAAAAACTGTTTTTT

clone size: few
J gene: TRBJ2-7
D gene: .
V gene: TRBV30
CDR3 protein: CAWSAVFFGEQYF
CDR3 DNA: TGTGCCTGGAGTGCGGTGTTTTTCGGTGAGCAGTACTTC

clone size: .
J gene: TRBJ1-2
D gene: TRBD1
V gene: TRBV6-5
CDR3 protein: CASSYSDRDGYTF
CDR3 DNA: TGTGCCAGCAGTTATTCCGACAGGGACGGCTACACCTTC

clone size: .
J gene: TRBJ1-2
D gene: TRBD1
V gene: TRBV6-1
CDR3 protein: CASSEGQRNGYTF
CDR3 DNA: TGTGCCAGCAGTGAGGGACAGAGAAATGGCTACACCTTC

clone size: .
J gene: TRBJ1-2
D gene: .
V gene: TRBV9
CDR3 protein: CASSVVEGVGYTF
CDR3 DNA: TGTGCCAGCAGCGTAGTGGAAGGGGTCGGCTACACCTTC

clone size: .
J gene: TRBJ1-2
D gene: TRBD1
V gene: TRBV27
CDR3 protein: CASSPIQGIYGYTF
CDR3 DNA: TGTGCCAGCAGTCCGATACAGGGGATCTATGGCTACACCTTC

clone size: .
J gene: TRBJ2-2
D gene: .
V gene: TRBV6-5
CDR3 protein: CASSYSTGAGELFF
CDR3 DNA: TGTGCCAGCAGTTACTCTACGGGGGCCGGGGAGCTGTTTTTT

clone size: .
J gene: TRBJ2-5
D gene: TRBD1
V gene: TRBV7-3
CDR3 protein: CASSWTGGALETQYF
CDR3 DNA: TGTGCCAGCAGCTGGACAGGGGGCGCGTTAGAGACCCAGTACTTC

clone size: .
J gene: TRBJ2-2
D gene: TRBD1
V gene: TRBV11-2
CDR3 protein: CASSLLRTGGINTGELFF
CDR3 DNA: TGTGCCAGCAGCTTACTTCGCACAGGGGGTATTAACACCGGGGAGCTGTTTTTT

clone size: .
J gene: TRBJ1-1
D gene: .
V gene: TRBV7-3
CDR3 protein: CASSLREAGTNTEAFF
CDR3 DNA: TGTGCCAGCAGCTTACGGGAGGCAGGGACGAACACTGAAGCTTTCTTT

clone size: many
J gene: TRBJ1-4
D gene: .
V gene: TRBV3-1/TRBV3-2
CDR3 protein: CASTRGTNEKLFF
CDR3 DNA: TGTGCCAGCACCCGAGGGACTAATGAAAAACTGTTTTTT